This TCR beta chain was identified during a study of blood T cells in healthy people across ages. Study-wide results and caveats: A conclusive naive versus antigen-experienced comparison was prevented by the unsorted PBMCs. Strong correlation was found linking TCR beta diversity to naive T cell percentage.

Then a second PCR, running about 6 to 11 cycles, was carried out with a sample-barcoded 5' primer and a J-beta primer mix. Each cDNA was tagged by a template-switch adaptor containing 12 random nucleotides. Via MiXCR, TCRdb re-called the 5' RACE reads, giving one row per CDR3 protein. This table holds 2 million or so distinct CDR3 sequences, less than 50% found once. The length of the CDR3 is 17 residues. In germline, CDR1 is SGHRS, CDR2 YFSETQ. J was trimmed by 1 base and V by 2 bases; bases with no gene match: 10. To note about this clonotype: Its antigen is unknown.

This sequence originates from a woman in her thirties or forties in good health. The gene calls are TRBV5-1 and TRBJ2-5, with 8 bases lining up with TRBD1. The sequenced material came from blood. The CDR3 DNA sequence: TGCGCCAGCAGCTTTTGGAGGAACAGGGGGGCCCAAGAGACCCAGTACTTC. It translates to CASSFWRNRGAQETQYF. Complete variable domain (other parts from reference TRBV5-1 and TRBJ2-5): KAGVTQTPRYLIKTRGQQVTLSCSPISGHRSVSWYQQTPGQGLQFLFEYFSETQRNKGNFPGRFSGRQFSNSRSEMNVSTLELGDSALYLCASSFWRNRGAQETQYFGPGTRLLVL.